The 9 T cell receptor beta chains below come from one sample, sequenced in a study of T cells after yellow fever vaccination (dated by TCRdb to 2018 to 2020). Library preparation employed 5' RACE. Instrument used: Illumina HiSeq 2500. TCRdb took the public reads, trimmed them with fastp at Q25, ran MiXCR for clone calling and kept in-frame beta chains. Rows with a matching CDR3 protein are joined into one entry that keeps the most common DNA and genes. Recorded for this sample are more than 250,000 distinct CDR3 sequences; about 6.9% of them occurred a single time. The top ten clonotypes cover roughly a sixth of the sample. What the treatment or condition label conveys for this sample: live attenuated yellow fever vaccine strain. Source: PBMCs, taken more than 35 days after the first yellow fever vaccination. The receptors here all came from a man younger than 30 who received the YFV17D yellow fever vaccine.

This clonotype has a handful of counts. V usage is TRBV6-2 or TRBV6-3 and J usage is TRBJ2-1; the match to TRBD2 covers 7 bases. Germline loops: CDR1 MNHEY, CDR2 SVGEGT. V was clipped by 5 bases and J by 7 bases; unmatched bases: 17. This CDR3 is 17 amino acids long. In DNA form, the CDR3 reads TGTGCCAGCAGTACCCATGTTTTGCGGGGGTTGGTAAATGAGCAGTTCTTC. It encodes CASSTHVLRGLVNEQFF.

This chain links TRBV9 with TRBJ2-3, with unresolved D. The V end lost 0 bases, the J end lost 6 bases, and 11 bases lay between the germline ends. Germline V gives CDR1 SGDLS, CDR2 YYNGEE. This CDR3 comprises 14 residues. DNA of the CDR3: TGTGCCAGCAGCGTAGGGAACACCGCCGATACGCAGTATTTT. Protein product: CASSVGNTADTQYF. The complete variable domain, with remaining parts taken from reference TRBV9 and TRBJ2-3, reads DSGVTQTPKHLITATGQRVTLRCSPRSGDLSVYWYQQSLDQGLQFLIQYYNGEERAKGNILERFSAQQFPDLHSELNLSSLELGDSALYFCASSVGNTADTQYFGPGTRLTVL.

This clonotype was seen ten or more times. The CDR3 DNA follows: TGTGCCAGCACCGACCGCAGGGGGGATACGCAGTATTTT. Translation gives CASTDRRGDTQYF. The chain is built from TRBV6-1 and TRBJ2-3, with TRBD1 matching over 7 bases. V trimming: 7 bases; J trimming: 6 bases; junction bases outside the gene matches: 7. The CDR3 length is 13 residues. Germline assignment: CDR1 MNHNS and CDR2 SASEGT.

The gene calls are TRBV2 and TRBJ1-4; D gene ambiguous. Between the trimmed V and J ends, which lost 8 bases and 7 bases, there was a span of 11 bases. The CDR3 is 12 residues long. Germline V gives CDR1 SNHLY, CDR2 FYNNEI. Here the CDR3 DNA reads TGTGCCAGCGCCGTCCAGCTTGAAAAACTGTTTTTT. Its translation is CASAVQLEKLFF.

In this sample, this clonotype turned up a few times. The chain employs TRBV7-2 and TRBJ2-7, with 7 bases that match TRBD1. CDR3 length: 14 residues. Unmatched junction bases numbered 2, after V lost 0 bases and J lost 3 bases. Germline-derived CDR1 and CDR2 are SGHTA and FQGNSA. The CDR3 protein is CASSLATGNYEQYF. CDR3 sequence (DNA): TGTGCCAGCAGCTTAGCGACAGGGAACTACGAGCAGTACTTC. Based on the CDR3 plus reference TRBV7-2 and TRBJ2-7, the full variable domain is GAGVSQSPSNKVTEKGKDVELRCDPISGHTALYWYRQSLGQGLEFLIYFQGNSAPDKSGLPSDRFSAERTGGSVSTLTIQRTQQEDSAVYLCASSLATGNYEQYFGPGTRLTVT.

This clonotype was seen many times. V is TRBV10-3 and J is TRBJ2-7; 11 bases line up with TRBD1. The CDR3 runs to 15 residues. V was pared by 8 bases and J by 1 base, with 7 bases of the junction left unmatched. Per germline, CDR1 ENHRY and CDR2 SYGVKD. Here the CDR3 reads CAIRDRGMVSYEQYF. The CDR3 DNA reads TGTGCCATCCGGGACAGGGGGATGGTTTCCTACGAGCAGTACTTC.

This clonotype was counted a few times. The V call is TRBV7-9, the J call TRBJ2-3; D is uncertain. The CDR3 contains 13 residues. Trimming cost V 2 bases and J 5 bases, with 8 bases left between them. Germline lookup yields CDR1 SEHNR and CDR2 FQNEAQ (reference sequence). This CDR3 reads CASSLHSQDTQYF. The CDR3 nucleotides read TGTGCCAGCAGCTTACATAGTCAAGATACGCAGTATTTT.

This clonotype was counted between two and nine times. The chain has TRBV7-2 and TRBJ2-1; 10 bases match TRBD2. V was pared by 6 bases and J by 4 bases, with 6 bases of the junction left unmatched. In germline, CDR1 is SGHTA, CDR2 FQGNSA. The CDR3 is 15 residues long. The DNA for the CDR3 is TGTGCCAGCAGACCAGCGGGGGGGTTGTACAATGAGCAGTTCTTC. It specifies CASRPAGGLYNEQFF.

The chain employs TRBV5-1 and TRBJ2-7; possibly TRBD1 for D (6 bases). V lost 2 bases and J lost 2, with 11 bases in between. CDR1 and CDR2 from the germline V gene are SGHRS and YFSETQ. This CDR3 spans 14 amino acids. The CDR3 DNA follows: TGCGCCAGCAGCTTAACAGGGCCGGCCTACGAGCAGTACTTC. Residues: CASSLTGPAYEQYF.